This T cell receptor beta chain was found in a study of patients and donors after allogeneic stem cell transplantation. TCRdb analysed the RT-PCR reads with MiXCR anew, one entry per CDR3 protein. The profile shows approximately 200,000 distinct CDR3 sequences, around two fifths of them singletons. This clonotype has a handful of counts. Germline trimming cut 5 bases from V and 1 base from J; bases unmatched to any gene: 4. CDR3 length: 14 amino acids. This TCR was sampled from a human donor who was either an allogeneic HSCT recipient or a stem cell or donor lymphocyte infusion donor (not recorded which). It is not recorded whose cells these are; they may come from a transplant donor. Material: blood, either unsorted or a sorted T cell fraction (not recorded which). The chain joins TRBV12-3 or TRBV12-4 to TRBJ2-7; the match to TRBD2 covers 8 bases. The CDR3 DNA follows: TGTGCCAGCAGTACTAGCGGACTATCCTACGAGCAGTACTTC. It yields the protein CASSTSGLSYEQYF.